The 29 T cell receptor beta chains below come from one sample, sequenced in a study of beta chain features in type 1 diabetes. Investigators reverse transcribed all isolated RNA, so they sequenced expressed TCRB transcripts. Libraries were prepared by immunoSEQ multiplex PCR; TCRdb keeps only in-frame clonotypes and omits some of them. The sample records around 12,000 clones, about 42% being singletons. Sequences were obtained from stem cell memory CD4+ T cells from blood. These receptor sequences come from a man between 18 and 35 years old in good health.

This clone was detected a few times. The chain recombines TRBV28 with TRBJ2-5, with D perhaps matching TRBD1 (6 bases). The CDR3 is made up of 15 amino acids. In germline, CDR1 is MDHEN, CDR2 SYDVKM. Deletions cut 1 base from V and 5 bases from J, with 14 bases between. The CDR3 loop is CASSLSRTAPETQYF. In DNA, the CDR3 is TGTGCCAGCAGTTTATCTCGGACAGCTCCGGAGACCCAGTACTTC.

The table lists this clone with a few counts. V gene TRBV5-1 combines with J gene TRBJ2-1; TRBD2 agrees at 10 bases. Losses at the gene ends were 2 bases for V and 5 bases for J; bases not matched to a gene: 4. The CDR3 runs 15 residues. Germline assignment: CDR1 SGHRS and CDR2 YFSETQ. CDR3 amino acids: CASSFLAGAHNEQFF. In nucleotides, the CDR3 is TGCGCCAGCAGCTTTCTAGCGGGGGCCCACAATGAGCAGTTCTTC.

This clone turned up a few times. The chain is built from TRBV6-1 and TRBJ1-2; 9 bases map to TRBD1. V trimming: 4 bases; J trimming: 5 bases; junction bases outside the gene matches: 5. This CDR3 region has 14 residues. CDR1 and CDR2 (germline): MNHNS, SASEGT. The chain's CDR3 is CASSARDRDYGYTF. DNA for the CDR3: TGTGCCAGCAGTGCCCGGGACAGGGATTATGGCTACACCTTC.

The CDR3 reads CASSVSGTGYTGELFF. DNA for the CDR3: TGTGCCAGCAGCGTATCCGGGACAGGGTACACCGGGGAGCTGTTTTTT. The chain uses TRBV9 and TRBJ2-2, with 9 bases that match TRBD1. After removal of 1 base from V and 3 bases from J, the junction contained 4 bases not matched to a gene. This CDR3 spans 16 amino acids. CDR1 and CDR2 (germline): SGDLS, YYNGEE. Full variable domain (outside the CDR3, taken from reference TRBV9 and TRBJ2-2): DSGVTQTPKHLITATGQRVTLRCSPRSGDLSVYWYQQSLDQGLQFLIQYYNGEERAKGNILERFSAQQFPDLHSELNLSSLELGDSALYFCASSVSGTGYTGELFFGEGSRLTVL.

The J gene is TRBJ2-3, the V gene TRBV6-1; D unclear. Trimming shortened V by 4 bases and J by 4 bases, and 6 bases separated the two germline ends. The CDR3 covers 12 residues. Germline CDR1 reads MNHNS; CDR2 reads SASEGT. DNA for the CDR3: TGTGCCAGCAGTGGACACGCAGATACGCAGTATTTT. Its translation: CASSGHADTQYF.

This clone occurred once. The V and J genes are TRBV7-9 and TRBJ2-7, with unresolved D. Germline V gene data show CDR1 as SEHNR and CDR2 as FQNEAQ (reference sequence). This CDR3 has 14 residues. Trimming removed 0 bases from V and 2 bases from J, with 8 bases in between. CDR3 nucleotide sequence: TGTGCCAGCAGCTTAGCGGCTAGGACCTACGAGCAGTACTTC. Protein sequence: CASSLAARTYEQYF.

The rearrangement links TRBV5-6 to TRBJ1-4, with D possibly TRBD1 on 6 matching bases. CDR1 and CDR2 (germline): SGHDT, YYEEEE. This CDR3 region has 14 residues. The ends were cut back, 4 bases at V and 8 bases at J, with 15 bases in the middle. The CDR3 region is CASSGGAGREKLFF. As DNA, the CDR3 is TGTGCCAGCAGCGGGGGCGCAGGGAGAGAAAAACTGTTTTTT.

This clone was seen a few times. This sequence joins TRBV7-8 and TRBJ2-7, with D possibly being TRBD1 (6 bases). Germline CDR1 and CDR2: SGHVS and FQNEAQ. V was trimmed by 1 base and J by 3 bases, leaving 10 bases between them. The length of the CDR3 is 14 residues. The CDR3: CASSLEAGVYEQYF. In DNA, the CDR3 is TGTGCCAGCAGCTTAGAGGCAGGGGTCTACGAGCAGTACTTC.

The chain is built from TRBV5-1 and TRBJ1-4; 7 bases fit TRBD1. The V and J ends lost 4 bases and 0 bases, in that order; junction bases with no gene match: 6. Per germline, CDR1 SGHRS and CDR2 YFSETQ. The CDR3 totals 16 residues. As DNA, the CDR3 is TGCGCCAGCAGCGCGGGACAGCAAACAACTAATGAAAAACTGTTTTTT. It yields the protein CASSAGQQTTNEKLFF.

The chain is built from TRBV5-3 and TRBJ2-5, with TRBD1 identical over 11 bases. TRBV5-3 is noted as an ORF with a role that remains uncertain. The CDR3 runs 17 residues. V trimming: 4 bases; J trimming: 3 bases; junction bases outside the gene matches: 11. The CDR3 is CARSATFRDRGKETQYF. The CDR3 DNA follows: TGTGCCAGAAGCGCAACCTTTAGGGACAGGGGGAAAGAGACCCAGTACTTC.

The chain employs TRBV7-2 and TRBJ1-3, with TRBD1 matching 10 bases. This CDR3 has 17 amino acids. V lost 4 bases and J lost 4; bases outside the gene matches: 10. CDR1 and CDR2 from the germline V gene are SGHTA and FQGNSA. The CDR3 is CASSYLPGQGSGNTIYF. CDR3 nucleotides: TGTGCCAGCAGCTATCTACCGGGACAGGGGTCAGGAAACACCATATATTTT.

The table lists this clone with a few counts. The gene calls are TRBV5-1 and TRBJ2-1; unclear D gene. V dropped 2 bases and J dropped 2 bases, with 11 bases sitting between them. The germline gives CDR1 SGHRS, CDR2 YFSETQ. The CDR3 runs to 15 residues. The CDR3 reads CASSLVTYTYNEQFF. As DNA, the CDR3 is TGCGCCAGCAGCTTAGTCACCTATACCTACAATGAGCAGTTCTTC.

This sequence joins TRBV16 and TRBJ1-5; no definite D call. Deletions cut 0 bases from V and 4 bases from J, with 10 bases between. The CDR3 runs to 15 residues. Germline CDR1 KGHSY, CDR2 FQNENV. CDR3: CASSQSSQFNQPQHF. The CDR3 nucleotides read TGTGCCAGCAGCCAATCGTCACAATTTAATCAGCCCCAGCATTTT.

The chain couples TRBV7-8 to TRBJ2-7, with unresolved D. The CDR3 is 12 amino acids. Germline loops: CDR1 SGHVS, CDR2 FQNEAQ. Deletions cut 1 base from V and 5 bases from J, with 6 bases between. Here the CDR3 reads CASSLELNEQYF. The CDR3 coding sequence is TGTGCCAGCAGCTTAGAACTAAACGAGCAGTACTTC.

V gene TRBV2 combines with J gene TRBJ1-4; D is possibly TRBD1 (6 bases). Germline CDR1 reads SNHLY; CDR2 reads FYNNEI. V lost 6 bases and J lost 4, with 12 bases in between. The CDR3 covers 14 residues. CDR3 amino acids: CASSRQAYNEKLFF. The CDR3 nucleotides read TGTGCCAGCAGCCGACAGGCTTATAATGAAAAACTGTTTTTT.

The table lists this clone with a count of one. Here the CDR3 reads CASSYSQASGANVLTF. The CDR3 DNA follows: TGTGCCAGCAGTTACTCCCAGGCTTCTGGGGCCAACGTCCTGACTTTC. The chain combines TRBV6-5 with TRBJ2-6, with unresolved D. Trimming removed 0 bases from V and 1 base from J, with 7 bases in between. The CDR3 runs to 16 residues. Germline assignment: CDR1 MNHEY and CDR2 SVGAGI.

The chain is built from TRBV5-6 and TRBJ2-3; 7 nucleotides match TRBD2. The J segment lost 1 base and the V segment lost 4 bases, leaving 9 bases of the junction unmatched. The CDR3 loop spans 16 amino acids. The germline V gene has CDR1 SGHDT and CDR2 YYEEEE. This CDR3 is CASSPEDRGGTDTQYF. As DNA, the CDR3 is TGTGCCAGCAGCCCGGAGGACCGGGGGGGCACAGATACGCAGTATTTT.

The V call is TRBV9, the J call TRBJ1-6; TRBD1 matches at 9 bases. Germline-derived CDR1 and CDR2 are SGDLS and YYNGEE. CDR3 length: 18 residues. V lost 5 bases and J lost 1; bases outside the gene matches: 10. In nucleotides, the CDR3 is TGTGCCAGCAGTCTTACAGGGGGCGGATCTTCCTATAATTCACCCCTCCACTTT. Its translation: CASSLTGGGSSYNSPLHF.

This clone was seen more than once but under ten times. The rearrangement joins TRBV6-1 to TRBJ2-3; no definite D call. CDR1 and CDR2 from the germline V gene are MNHNS and SASEGT. The CDR3 contains 12 residues. V was pared by 5 bases and J by 6 bases, with 9 bases between. CDR3 amino acids: CASSNRVDTQYF. The CDR3 DNA follows: TGTGCCAGCAGTAACAGAGTGGATACGCAGTATTTT.

This chain uses TRBV6-5 with TRBJ2-5; 7 bases fit TRBD1. The J call is uncertain, as TRBJ2-7 better fits the DNA end. There are 15 residues in the CDR3. CDR1 and CDR2 from the germline V gene are MNHEY and SVGAGI. The CDR3 region has the DNA TGTGCCAGCAGTAGCCCCAGACAGGGACACTACGAGCAGTACTTC. Translating gives CASSSPRQGHYEQYF.

The V and J genes are TRBV4-1 and TRBJ1-1; TRBD1 aligns across 10 bases. The germline V gene has CDR1 MGHRA and CDR2 YSYEKL. The CDR3 is 17 amino acids. After removal of 1 base from V and 1 base from J, the junction contained 6 bases not matched to a gene. The CDR3, as DNA: TGCGCCAGCAGCCAAGGACAGGGGGCGACGCCGAACACTGAAGCTTTCTTT. Its protein product is CASSQGQGATPNTEAFF.

V and J are TRBV6-4 and TRBJ2-2; no firm D call. CDR3 length: 14 residues. Germline lookup yields CDR1 MRHNA and CDR2 SNTAGT. Trimming took 2 bases from V and 4 from J, leaving 8 bases between them. The CDR3 loop is CASSDRPGTGELFF. CDR3 DNA sequence: TGTGCCAGCAGTGACCGGCCGGGCACCGGGGAGCTGTTTTTT.

A word on this clone: Germline is not matched at one junction end, which may reflect a read error. V is TRBV2 and J is TRBJ1-2; TRBD1 matches at 7 bases. This CDR3 has 13 residues. Germline loops: CDR1 SNHLY, CDR2 FYNNEI. The DNA for the CDR3 is TGTGCCAGCAGAGAAGACAGGGCAGGTGGCTACACCTTC. Amino acid sequence: CASREDRAGGYTF.

This clone has just a few counts. V is TRBV5-4 and J is TRBJ1-4; 9 bases match TRBD1. V was pared by 4 bases and J by 6 bases, with 4 bases of the junction left unmatched. Germline V gene lookup returns CDR1 SGHNT and CDR2 YYREEE (reference sequence). This CDR3 has 14 residues. CDR3 sequence: CASSLGQGDEKLFF. CDR3 bases: TGTGCCAGCAGCCTGGGACAGGGAGATGAAAAACTGTTTTTT.

The V gene is TRBV27, the J gene TRBJ2-2; D gene unclear. The CDR3 contains 15 residues. Germline values: CDR1 MNHEY, CDR2 SMNVEV (reference sequence). Trimming removed 6 bases at V and 3 bases at J, with 14 bases between. CDR3 in amino acids: CASSRQSLYTGELFF. In DNA form, the CDR3 reads TGTGCCAGCAGCCGTCAGTCGCTGTACACCGGGGAGCTGTTTTTT.

V is TRBV27 and J is TRBJ2-3; TRBD2 agrees at 7 bases. The V segment lost 5 bases and the J segment 5 bases; nucleotides outside the gene matches: 10. CDR1 and CDR2 from the germline V gene are MNHEY and SMNVEV (reference sequence). CDR3 length: 15 amino acids. The CDR3 DNA reads TGTGCCAGCAGTCTCTCGTGGGCGGGGGAAGATACGCAGTATTTT. This gives the protein CASSLSWAGEDTQYF.

V and J are TRBV2 and TRBJ2-3; 7 nucleotides agree with TRBD2. Germline CDR1 is SNHLY and CDR2 is FYNNEI. V dropped 8 bases and J dropped 4; count of bases not matched to a gene: 12. This CDR3 is built from 15 residues. The CDR3 loop is CASGRPGGRADTQYF. The CDR3 region has the DNA TGTGCCAGCGGGCGCCCCGGGGGGAGGGCAGATACGCAGTATTTT.

This clone has more than one count but fewer than ten. The rearrangement uses TRBV7-9 and TRBJ2-7, with D hard to call. This CDR3 region has 15 residues. The ends were cut back, 5 bases at V and 6 bases at J, with 20 bases in the middle. The germline V gene has CDR1 SEHNR and CDR2 FQNEAQ (reference sequence). CDR3 nucleotides: TGTGCCAGCAGCCTAAACGTACAGATAGTCGCCGAGCAGTACTTC. This gives the protein CASSLNVQIVAEQYF.

This sequence joins TRBV30 and TRBJ1-6, with 7 bases lining up with TRBD1. Germline-derived CDR1 and CDR2 are GTSNPN and SVGIG (reference sequence). This CDR3 has 15 residues. V shed 5 bases and J 2 bases; nucleotides not matched to a gene: 6. The CDR3 coding sequence is TGTGCCTGGCTACAGGGGAACCCCTATAATTCACCCCTCCACTTT. Protein sequence: CAWLQGNPYNSPLHF.